This T cell receptor (beta chain) comes out of a study of molecular identifiers for immune sequencing clone quantification. General study points: Jurkat TCR RNA from one cell was spiked into some 1 million naive cells, and it was reportedly detectable there.

This clonotype was seen at least ten times. Its antigen is undetermined. TCRdb processed the PCR reads anew with MiXCR; each CDR3 protein has one entry. The sample has 550,000 to 750,000 distinct CDR3 sequences; 20% are singletons. Sorting isolated naive CD8 T cells as CD8+CD4-CCR7+CD45RA+ events. This clonotype was sampled from a human donor in good health. Some libraries in this study had Jurkat cell RNA spiked in. Sequenced sample: naive CD8+ T cells from blood, with Jurkat cell RNA spiked in. Subset defined: FACS-sorted CD8+CD4-CCR7+CD45RA+ naive T cells.

The CDR3 here is CASSLLQGRETGELFF. For the CDR3, the DNA is TGTGCCAGTAGCCTACTACAGGGGAGGGAGACCGGGGAGCTGTTTTTT. The V call is TRBV19, the J call TRBJ2-2; perhaps D is TRBD1 or TRBD2 (7 bases each). V lost 6 bases and J 5 bases, leaving 19 bases between the germline ends. Per the germline V gene, CDR1 is LNHDA and CDR2 is SQIVND (reference sequence). This CDR3 is 16 amino acids long.